These T cell receptor beta chains were read from a single sample in a study of low-dose radiotherapy and immunotherapy resistance in tumors. MiXCR was run by TCRdb on the reads, yielding one entry per CDR3 protein. This sample has 64,000 or so distinct CDR3 sequences; about 25% occur once, and the top ten carry 6.6%. Sample: PBMCs, taken before treatment. Receptors originate from a male donor with rectosigmoid adenocarcinoma. Each CDR3 is given without its conserved first and last residue. The D gene is left open where the match is weak.

>TRBJ2-6|TRBV19|-
ASSGTGQGANVLT
>TRBJ2-7|TRBV7-2|TRBD2
ASSLSQTSGTPYEQY
>TRBJ1-2|TRBV11-2|-
ASSLAGLTIYGYT
>TRBJ2-3|TRBV18|-
ASSPEERVSSSTDTQY
>TRBJ2-7|TRBV6-2/TRBV6-3|-
ASSPVNTPYEQY
>TRBJ2-7|TRBV6-2/TRBV6-3|TRBD1
ASTELPDRGDEQY
>TRBJ2-1|TRBV7-9|-
ASSHRVNLGYNEQF
>TRBJ2-7|TRBV10-2|TRBD2
ATEGGGLLYEQY
>TRBJ1-5|TRBV7-2|-
ASSYLGVSNQPQH
>TRBJ2-5|TRBV6-1|-
ASSEAWRWGETQY
>TRBJ2-3|TRBV4-3|-
ASSLLYTDTQY
>TRBJ2-3|TRBV24-1|TRBD1
ATSVGTASTDTQY
>TRBJ1-5|TRBV19|-
ASSMVGQDQPQH
>TRBJ1-6|TRBV28|TRBD1
ASSSGQGWPPLH
>TRBJ2-1|TRBV5-6|-
ASSLEDIDEQF
>TRBJ2-5|TRBV7-2|TRBD2
ASSTGTTSVETQY
>TRBJ2-7|TRBV2|TRBD1
ASSRDRETYEQY
>TRBJ1-1|TRBV29-1|-
SAGQLNTEAF
>TRBJ2-1|TRBV4-3|-
ASSQEVLVGFEQF
>TRBJ2-5|TRBV18|-
ASSPSYQETQY
>TRBJ2-5|TRBV11-2|-
ASSPLQETQY
>TRBJ2-3|TRBV9|-
ASSLRVEADTQY
>TRBJ2-3|TRBV7-9|-
ASSSWGAPKDTQY
>TRBJ2-6|TRBV27|TRBD1
ASAGDRASAGANVLT
>TRBJ2-1|TRBV6-5|TRBD2
ASRETSGFYYEQF